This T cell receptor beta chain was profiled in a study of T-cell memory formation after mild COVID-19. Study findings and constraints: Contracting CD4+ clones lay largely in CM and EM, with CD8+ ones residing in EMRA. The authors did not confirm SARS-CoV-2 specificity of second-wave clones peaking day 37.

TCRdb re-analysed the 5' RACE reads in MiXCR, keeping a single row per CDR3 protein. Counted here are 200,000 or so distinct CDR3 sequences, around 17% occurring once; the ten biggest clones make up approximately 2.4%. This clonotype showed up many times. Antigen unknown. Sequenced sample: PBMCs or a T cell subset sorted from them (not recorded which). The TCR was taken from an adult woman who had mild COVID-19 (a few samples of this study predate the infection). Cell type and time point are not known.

As DNA, the CDR3 is TGTGCCAGCAGTGAATCGGGAGGGACAGGGGCTGGCTACACCTTC. Translating it yields CASSESGGTGAGYTF. The chain links TRBV25-1 to TRBJ1-2, with TRBD1 matching 10 bases. The CDR3 runs 15 residues. Germline lookup yields CDR1 MGHDK and CDR2 SYGVNS. The J segment lost 7 bases and the V segment lost 1 base, leaving 6 bases of the junction unmatched.